This is a list of T cell receptor beta chains from one sample in a study of shared clonotypes between healthy human individuals. Profiled with immunoSEQ multiplex PCR; TCRdb holds only in-frame clones, not every one. The sample lists about 2.4 million clones; 85% to 95% were seen once. The sample comprised naive CD4+ T cells sorted from blood. All receptors derive from a man aged 18-30 years in good health. Both conserved end residues are trimmed from each CDR3.

v_gene	j_gene	CDR3aa
TRBV2	TRBJ2-7	ASGQTYEQY
TRBV2	TRBJ1-2	ASRGGGGYT
TRBV18	TRBJ2-2	ASSGPNTGELF
TRBV6-5	TRBJ2-5	ASSYSGLQETQY
TRBV6-1	TRBJ1-1	ASRTGKFSTEAF
TRBV6-1	TRBJ1-1	ASSEAPFIGTEAF
TRBV18	TRBJ2-6	ASSPTRLASIGANVLT
TRBV9	TRBJ2-7	ASSVGPGQRTYEQY
TRBV9	TRBJ2-1	ASSVEPTFEQF
TRBV5-6	TRBJ1-2	ASSPKGANYGYT
TRBV5-1	TRBJ1-4	ASSLGRAWMETNEKLF
TRBV10-3	TRBJ1-1	AIRSSTGMNTEAF
TRBV6-6	TRBJ1-5	ASSYKGGGNQPQH
TRBV5-4	TRBJ1-1	ASSHLTEYMNTEAF
TRBV9	TRBJ2-3	ASSDNRGFSDTQY
TRBV18	TRBJ1-5	ASSPVGNSNQPQH
TRBV7-9	TRBJ2-1	ASSPGLAGGEQF
TRBV28	TRBJ1-6	ASSILWTLGDSPLH
TRBV2	TRBJ1-6	ASSDTGALGNSPLH
TRBV6-1	TRBJ1-4	ASSEMATNEKLF
TRBV5-6	TRBJ2-5	ASSPRLAGGQETQY
TRBV9	TRBJ1-6	ASSLSAGDNSPLH
TRBV5-4	TRBJ1-6	ASSLGGVSSYNSPLH
TRBV28	TRBJ2-7	ASSSGFSSSYEQY
TRBV28	TRBJ2-2	ASSILTGGGTGELF
TRBV10-1	TRBJ2-2	ASSESRGDTDTGELF
TRBV7-9	TRBJ1-5	ASSLGPGSNQPQH
TRBV19	TRBJ2-3	ASSIGTSGGSDTQY
TRBV7-9	TRBJ1-4	ASSSGTGDEKLF
TRBV4-3	TRBJ2-7	ASSQAAGADYEQY
TRBV18	TRBJ2-5	ASSPAVGLQETQY
TRBV7-8	TRBJ2-7	ASSLVPHRAYEQY
TRBV10-3	TRBJ1-3	AISRGQQGFSGNTIY